The 7 T cell receptor beta chains below were found in one sample sequenced in a study of CD8 T cells in ankylosing spondylitis. Study outcomes and limitations: Apparently characteristic of ankylosing spondylitis blood was a TCR beta motif (eight highly homologous variants).

Their antigen targets remain unknown. In TCRdb, the 5' RACE reads were re-called with MiXCR into one record per CDR3 protein. The profile shows a few hundred thousand distinct CDR3 sequences, around 24% of them singletons. Sequencing used blood, either unsorted or a sorted T cell fraction (not recorded which). All receptors come from a male donor with ankylosing spondylitis.

The chain recombines TRBV29-1 with TRBJ2-3; 10 bases map to TRBD1. The CDR3 loop spans 15 amino acids. The V segment lost 6 bases and the J segment 4 bases; nucleotides outside the gene matches: 10. Germline CDR1 is SQVTM and CDR2 is ANQGSEA. The CDR3 sequence is CSVETGTGVPDTQYF. CDR3 sequence (DNA): TGCAGCGTAGAGACCGGGACAGGGGTACCAGATACGCAGTATTTT.

The chain joins TRBV18 to TRBJ1-1, with TRBD1 matching 7 bases. The CDR3 has 14 residues. Germline trimming cut 5 bases from V and 6 bases from J; bases unmatched to any gene: 9. Germline V CDR1 and CDR2: KGHSH, LQKENI. The DNA of the CDR3 is TGTGCCAGCTCAAGACAGGGTCTCGGGCCTGAAGCTTTCTTT. Amino acid sequence: CASSRQGLGPEAFF.

The chain employs TRBV3-1 and TRBJ2-7; 7 bases are a match to TRBD2. Germline V gene data show CDR1 as LGHDT and CDR2 as YNNKEL (reference sequence). CDR3 length: 18 residues. Germline trimming cut 3 bases from V and 0 bases from J; bases unmatched to any gene: 14. This CDR3 is CASSQILAFGGTSYEQYF. The CDR3 region has the DNA TGTGCCAGCAGCCAGATCCTAGCCTTCGGGGGGACCTCCTACGAGCAGTACTTC.

This clonotype appeared many times. V usage is TRBV29-1 and J usage is TRBJ1-5; D gene uncertain. The germline V gene encodes CDR1 SQVTM and CDR2 ANQGSEA. Trimming pared 4 bases from V and 3 bases from J, leaving 4 bases between. The CDR3 is 11 amino acids. The CDR3 DNA sequence: TGCAGCGTTGGGGCCAATCAGCCCCAGCATTTT. Its protein is CSVGANQPQHF.

This clonotype has just a few counts. The V call is TRBV28, the J call TRBJ1-5; 9 nucleotides align to TRBD1. The V and J ends lost 2 bases and 6 bases, in that order; junction bases with no gene match: 5. The CDR3 totals 15 residues. Germline lookup yields CDR1 MDHEN and CDR2 SYDVKM. Here the CDR3 DNA reads TGTGCCAGCAGTTTACCCGGGACAGGGTCTCAGCCCCAGCATTTT. As protein: CASSLPGTGSQPQHF.

This chain uses TRBV5-1 with TRBJ2-7; 9 bases are a match to TRBD1. The germline V gene has CDR1 SGHRS and CDR2 YFSETQ. The J segment lost 3 bases and the V segment lost 4 bases, leaving 8 bases of the junction unmatched. The CDR3 covers 15 residues. The CDR3, as DNA: TGCGCCAGCAGCCCCCTACAGGGGGCCCTCTACGAGCAGTACTTC. Protein product: CASSPLQGALYEQYF. The entire variable domain, with the rest obtained from reference TRBV5-1 and TRBJ2-7, is as follows: KAGVTQTPRYLIKTRGQQVTLSCSPISGHRSVSWYQQTPGQGLQFLFEYFSETQRNKGNFPGRFSGRQFSNSRSEMNVSTLELGDSALYLCASSPLQGALYEQYFGPGTRLTVT.

In this sample, this clonotype turned up a few times. The chain links TRBV5-5 to TRBJ2-1; 9 bases align to TRBD2. V was clipped by 4 bases and J by 5 bases; unmatched bases: 7. The CDR3 is made up of 15 amino acids. The germline CDR1 and CDR2 sequences are SGHKS and YYEKEE (reference sequence). The CDR3 nucleotides read TGTGCCAGCAGCCGCTTAGCGGGAGACCACAATGAGCAGTTCTTC. Translation: CASSRLAGDHNEQFF.